This is a list of T cell receptor beta chains from one sample in a study of blood T cell repertoires in COVID-19. Produced via immunoSEQ multiplex PCR; TCRdb's table is partial and in-frame only. The data show some 180,000 clones, roughly 88% seen once. Sample: peripheral blood. The receptor source for this set is a man aged 50-59 years with COVID-19, enrolled during active disease. Both conserved end residues are trimmed from each CDR3. Each record gives: J gene, V gene, CDR3 protein.

TRBJ2-3,TRBV9,ASSVGTGLSTDTQY
TRBJ2-2,TRBV6-5,ASSYSWAGVTGELF
TRBJ2-1,TRBV15,ATSSGHNEQF
TRBJ2-1,TRBV15,ATSKTSSTREQF
TRBJ2-7,TRBV15,ATSREGQGNYEQY
TRBJ2-1,TRBV14,ASSQDPSGLPNEQF
TRBJ2-1,TRBV18,ASSRGSRGNEQF
TRBJ1-1,TRBV5-8,ASRNRGGTEAF
TRBJ1-2,TRBV5-1,ASSPETYYGYT
TRBJ2-5,TRBV18,ASSPTISLEETQY
TRBJ2-2,TRBV28,ASSLPPRTGELF
TRBJ2-3,TRBV15,ATSIGQGRTDTQY
TRBJ1-3,TRBV18,ASSTTVGAGNTIY
TRBJ2-7,TRBV4-1,ASSLRQGADNEQY
TRBJ2-3,TRBV7-2,ASSFTGHGTDTQY
TRBJ2-4,TRBV29-1,SVELLNRTGIAKNIQY
TRBJ1-5,TRBV30,AWSASLTGVQPQH